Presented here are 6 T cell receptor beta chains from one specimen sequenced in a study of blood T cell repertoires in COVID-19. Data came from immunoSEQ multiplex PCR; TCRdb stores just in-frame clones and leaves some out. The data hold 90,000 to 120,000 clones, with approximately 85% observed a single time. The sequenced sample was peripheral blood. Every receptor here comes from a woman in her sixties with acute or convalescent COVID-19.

CDR3 residues: CASSQDGGTSYTF. CDR3 sequence (DNA): TGTGCCAGCAGCCAAGATGGCGGGACCAGCTACACCTTC. This chain links TRBV3-1 (or the pseudogene TRBV3-2) with TRBJ1-2; D possibly corresponds to TRBD1 (5 bases). In germline, CDR1 is LGHDT, CDR2 YNNKEL (reference sequence). The CDR3 extends over 13 amino acids. V shed 0 bases and J shed 9 bases, with 11 bases lying between them.

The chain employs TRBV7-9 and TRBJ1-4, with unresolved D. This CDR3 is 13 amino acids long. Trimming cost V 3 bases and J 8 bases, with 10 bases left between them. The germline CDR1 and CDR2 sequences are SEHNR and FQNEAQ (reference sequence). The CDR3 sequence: CASSFRVGEKLFF. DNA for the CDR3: TGTGCCAGCAGCTTCCGGGTTGGGGAAAAACTGTTTTTT.

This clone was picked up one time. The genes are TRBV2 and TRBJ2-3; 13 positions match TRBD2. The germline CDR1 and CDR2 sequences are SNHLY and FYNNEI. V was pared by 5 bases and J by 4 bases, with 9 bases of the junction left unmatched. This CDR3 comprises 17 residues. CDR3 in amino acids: CASSSVGTSGTPDTQYF. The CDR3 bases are TGTGCCAGCAGTTCCGTAGGGACTAGCGGGACCCCAGATACGCAGTATTTT.

CDR3 DNA sequence: TGTGCCAGCAGCCCTGGGGGGTTGAACACTGAAGCTTTCTTT. The encoded protein is CASSPGGLNTEAFF. The rearrangement joins TRBV9 to TRBJ1-1; D perhaps matches TRBD1 (5 bases). The CDR3 loop spans 14 amino acids. V lost 4 bases and J lost 0, with 10 bases in between. CDR1 and CDR2 (germline): SGDLS, YYNGEE.

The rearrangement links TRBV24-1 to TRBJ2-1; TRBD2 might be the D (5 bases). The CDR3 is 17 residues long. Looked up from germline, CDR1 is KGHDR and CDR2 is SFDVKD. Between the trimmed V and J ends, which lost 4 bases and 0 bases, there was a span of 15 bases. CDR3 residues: CATSEPGLLSSYNEQFF. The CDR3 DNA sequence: TGTGCCACCAGTGAACCCGGACTCCTTAGCTCCTACAATGAGCAGTTCTTC.

This CDR3 is CASSMMAPGELFF. The CDR3 DNA reads TGTGCCAGTAGTATGATGGCACCCGGGGAGCTGTTTTTT. The chain has TRBV19 and TRBJ2-2; D is undetermined. This CDR3 region has 13 residues. The V end lost 3 bases, the J end lost 6 bases, and 8 bases lay between the germline ends. Germline V gene data show CDR1 as LNHDA and CDR2 as SQIVND (reference sequence). Supplemented by reference TRBV19 and TRBJ2-2, the full variable domain reads DGGITQSPKYLFRKEGQNVTLSCEQNLNHDAMYWYRQDPGQGLRLIYYSQIVNDFQKGDIAEGYSVSREKKESFPLTVTSAQKNPTAFYLCASSMMAPGELFFGEGSRLTVL.